This T cell receptor (beta chain) was captured in a study of T cell responses to AZD1222 COVID-19 vaccine. Background on the study: Second-dose intervals near 4 or 12 weeks were combined.

The table came from immunoSEQ multiplex PCR; TCRdb's copy has only in-frame clones and leaves some out. The sample includes roughly 120,000 clones, around 90% of them seen just once. Notes on the study in general: Clonal diversity was possibly underestimated, and white British individuals and females predominated among donors. Baseline serology detected seropositivity in only a handful of AZD1222 recipients. In all cases, repertoires were sampled only after the peak T cell response.

As for this clone: The antigen remains unidentified.

The CDR3 runs 17 residues. Germline V CDR1 and CDR2: SGHTA, FQGNSA. Unmatched junction bases numbered 11, after V lost 5 bases and J lost 1 base. The sample was peripheral blood, taken on day 0 of AZD1222 vaccination. The sequence was collected from an adult in good health. The chain recombines TRBV7-2 with TRBJ1-5, with 7 bases identical to TRBD1. The CDR3 protein is CASSLRGGGGSNQPQHF. In DNA form, the CDR3 reads TGTGCCAGCAGCCTAAGAGGGGGCGGCGGGAGCAATCAGCCCCAGCATTTT. Using reference TRBV7-2 and TRBJ1-5 for the parts outside the CDR3, the full variable domain is GAGVSQSPSNKVTEKGKDVELRCDPISGHTALYWYRQSLGQGLEFLIYFQGNSAPDKSGLPSDRFSAERTGGSVSTLTIQRTQQEDSAVYLCASSLRGGGGSNQPQHFGDGTRLSIL.